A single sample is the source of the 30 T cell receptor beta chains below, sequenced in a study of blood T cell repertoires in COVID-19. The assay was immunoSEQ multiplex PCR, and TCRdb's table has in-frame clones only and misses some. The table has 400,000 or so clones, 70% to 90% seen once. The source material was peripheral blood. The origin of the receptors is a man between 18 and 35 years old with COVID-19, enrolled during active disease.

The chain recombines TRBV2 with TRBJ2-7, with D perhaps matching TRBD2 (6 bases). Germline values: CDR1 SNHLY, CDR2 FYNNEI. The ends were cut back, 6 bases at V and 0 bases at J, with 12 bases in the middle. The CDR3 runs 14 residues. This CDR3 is CASRRRETSYEQYF. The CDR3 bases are TGTGCCAGCAGAAGGAGGGAAACCTCCTACGAGCAGTACTTC.

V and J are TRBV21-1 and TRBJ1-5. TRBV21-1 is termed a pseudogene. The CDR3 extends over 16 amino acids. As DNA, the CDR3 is TGTGCCAGCAGAAGGGGGGGCCAAGGGGACAATCAGCCCCAGCATTTT. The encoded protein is CASRRGGQGDNQPQHF.

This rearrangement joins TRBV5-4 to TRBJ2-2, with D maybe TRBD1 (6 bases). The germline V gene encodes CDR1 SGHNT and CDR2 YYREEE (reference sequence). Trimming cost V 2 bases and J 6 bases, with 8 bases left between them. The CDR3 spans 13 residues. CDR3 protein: CASSFQGSGELFF. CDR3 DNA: TGTGCCAGCAGCTTTCAGGGGTCCGGGGAGCTGTTTTTT.

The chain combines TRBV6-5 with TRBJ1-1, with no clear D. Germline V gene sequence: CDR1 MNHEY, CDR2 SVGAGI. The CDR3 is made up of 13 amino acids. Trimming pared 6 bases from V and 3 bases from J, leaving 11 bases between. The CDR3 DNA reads TGTGCCAGCAGACCTCGGAGGTACACTGAAGCTTTCTTT. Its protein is CASRPRRYTEAFF.

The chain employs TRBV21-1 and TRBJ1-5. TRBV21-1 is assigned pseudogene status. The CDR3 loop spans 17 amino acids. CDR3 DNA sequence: TGTGCCAGCAGCAACCCCGGGACCGAAAGGGGGGGTCAGCCCCAGCATTTT. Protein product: CASSNPGTERGGQPQHF.

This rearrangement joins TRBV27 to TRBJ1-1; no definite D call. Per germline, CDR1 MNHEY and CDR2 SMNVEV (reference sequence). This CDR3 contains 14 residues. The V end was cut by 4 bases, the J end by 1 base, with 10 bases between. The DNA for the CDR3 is TGTGCCAGCAGTTATACAGTGTCGAACACTGAAGCTTTCTTT. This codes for CASSYTVSNTEAFF.

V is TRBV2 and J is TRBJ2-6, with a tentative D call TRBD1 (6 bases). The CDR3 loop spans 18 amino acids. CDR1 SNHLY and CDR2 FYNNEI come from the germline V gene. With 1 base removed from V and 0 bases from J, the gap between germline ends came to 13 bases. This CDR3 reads CASSEGVGGVSGANVLTF. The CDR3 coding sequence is TGTGCCAGCAGTGAAGGCGTAGGGGGTGTCTCTGGGGCCAACGTCCTGACTTTC.

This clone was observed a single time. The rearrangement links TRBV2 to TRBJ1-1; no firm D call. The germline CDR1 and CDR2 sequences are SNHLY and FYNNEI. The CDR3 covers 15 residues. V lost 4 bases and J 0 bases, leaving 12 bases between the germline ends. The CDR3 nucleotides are TGTGCCAGCAGTGCGTTACAGCCAATGAACACTGAAGCTTTCTTT. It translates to CASSALQPMNTEAFF.

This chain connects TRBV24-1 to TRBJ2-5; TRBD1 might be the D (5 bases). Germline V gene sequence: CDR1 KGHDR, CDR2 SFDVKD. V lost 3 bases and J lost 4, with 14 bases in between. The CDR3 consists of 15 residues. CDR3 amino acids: CATSDRQGSRETQYF. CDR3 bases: TGTGCCACCAGTGATCGGCAGGGTAGTCGAGAGACCCAGTACTTC.

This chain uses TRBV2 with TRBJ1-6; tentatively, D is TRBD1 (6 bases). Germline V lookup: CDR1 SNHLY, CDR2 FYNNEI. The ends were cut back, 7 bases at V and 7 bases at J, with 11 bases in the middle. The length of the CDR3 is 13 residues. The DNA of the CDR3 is TGTGCCAGCACCCTCGGACAGAATTCACCCCTCCACTTT. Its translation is CASTLGQNSPLHF.

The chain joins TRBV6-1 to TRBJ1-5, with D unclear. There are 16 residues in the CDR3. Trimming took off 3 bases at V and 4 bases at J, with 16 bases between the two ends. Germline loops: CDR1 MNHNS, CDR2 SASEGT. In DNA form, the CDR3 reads TGTGCCAGCAGTGACTTAGATGGACGGGAAAATCAGCCCCAGCATTTT. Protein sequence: CASSDLDGRENQPQHF.

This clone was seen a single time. DNA for the CDR3: TGCGCCAGCAGCCTGGGCGGGGGCGCAAATACAAACACAGATACGCAGTATTTT. Residues: CASSLGGGANTNTDTQYF. This rearrangement joins TRBV5-1 to TRBJ2-3, with D possibly being TRBD2 (7 bases). Germline V lookup: CDR1 SGHRS, CDR2 YFSETQ. Trimming removed 4 bases from V and 2 bases from J, with 23 bases in between. The length of the CDR3 is 18 residues.

In DNA form, the CDR3 reads TGTGCCAGCACCACCCGGGACAGGGGGGCCACTGAAGCTTTCTTT. Its protein product is CASTTRDRGATEAFF. V usage is TRBV27 and J usage is TRBJ1-1; 11 bases match TRBD1. The germline gives CDR1 MNHEY, CDR2 SMNVEV (reference sequence). This CDR3 is 15 amino acids long. The J segment lost 4 bases and the V segment lost 7 bases, leaving 8 bases of the junction unmatched.

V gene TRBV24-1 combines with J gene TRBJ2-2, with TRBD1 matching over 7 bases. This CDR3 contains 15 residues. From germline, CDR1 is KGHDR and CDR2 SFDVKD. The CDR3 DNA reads TGTGCTATTTCACAGGGGCACCTGAACACCGGGGAGCTGTTTTTT. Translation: CAISQGHLNTGELFF.

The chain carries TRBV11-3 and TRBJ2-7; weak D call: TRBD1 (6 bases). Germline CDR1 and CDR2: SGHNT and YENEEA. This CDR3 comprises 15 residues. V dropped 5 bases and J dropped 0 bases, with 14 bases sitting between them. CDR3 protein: CASSRRTVGSYEQYF. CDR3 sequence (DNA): TGTGCCAGCAGCAGACGGACAGTAGGCTCCTACGAGCAGTACTTC.

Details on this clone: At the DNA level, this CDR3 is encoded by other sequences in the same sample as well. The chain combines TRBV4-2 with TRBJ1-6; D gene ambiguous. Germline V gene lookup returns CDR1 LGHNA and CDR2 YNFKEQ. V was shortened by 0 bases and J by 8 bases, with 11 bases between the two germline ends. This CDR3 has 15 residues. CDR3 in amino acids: CASSQDRGRDSPLHF. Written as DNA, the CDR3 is TGTGCCAGCAGCCAAGATCGGGGAAGGGATTCACCCCTCCACTTT.

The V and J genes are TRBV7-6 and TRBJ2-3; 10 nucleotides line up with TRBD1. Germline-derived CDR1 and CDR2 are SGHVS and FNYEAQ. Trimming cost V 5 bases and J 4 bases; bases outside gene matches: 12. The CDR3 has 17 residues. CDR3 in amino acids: CASSPRGVGTGADTQYF. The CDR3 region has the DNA TGTGCCAGCAGCCCGAGAGGCGTTGGGACAGGGGCAGATACGCAGTATTTT.

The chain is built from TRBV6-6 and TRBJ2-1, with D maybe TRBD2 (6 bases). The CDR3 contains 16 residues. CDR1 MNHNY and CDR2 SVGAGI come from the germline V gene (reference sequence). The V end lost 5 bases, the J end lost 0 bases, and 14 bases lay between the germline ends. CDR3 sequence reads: CASSPTAGFSYNEQFF. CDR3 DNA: TGTGCCAGCAGTCCGACGGCGGGATTCTCCTACAATGAGCAGTTCTTC.

CDR3 sequence reads: CASYFGGRGNEKLFF. CDR3 in DNA: TGTGCCAGCTATTTCGGGGGTAGGGGCAATGAAAAACTGTTTTTT. This chain uses TRBV2 with TRBJ1-4, with a weak D call TRBD1 (5 bases). The CDR3 consists of 15 residues. The germline V gene has CDR1 SNHLY and CDR2 FYNNEI. Deletions cut 8 bases from V and 5 bases from J, with 18 bases between.

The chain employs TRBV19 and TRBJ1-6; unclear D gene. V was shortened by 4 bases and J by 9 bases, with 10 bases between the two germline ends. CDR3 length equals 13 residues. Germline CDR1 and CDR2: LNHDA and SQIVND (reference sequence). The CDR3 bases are TGTGCCAGTAGTACAGCCCCTAGTTCACCCCTCCACTTT. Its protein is CASSTAPSSPLHF.

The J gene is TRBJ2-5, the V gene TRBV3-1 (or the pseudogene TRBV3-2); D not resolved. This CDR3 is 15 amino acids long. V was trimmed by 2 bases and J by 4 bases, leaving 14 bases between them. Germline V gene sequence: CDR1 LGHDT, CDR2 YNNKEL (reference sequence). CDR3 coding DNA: TGTGCCAGCAGCCAATCCCGCGCCGCGGCAGAGACCCAGTACTTC. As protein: CASSQSRAAAETQYF.

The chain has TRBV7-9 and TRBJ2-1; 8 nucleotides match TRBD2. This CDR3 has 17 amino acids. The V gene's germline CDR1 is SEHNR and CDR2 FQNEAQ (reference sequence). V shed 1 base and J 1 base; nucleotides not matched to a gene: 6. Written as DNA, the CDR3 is TGTGCCAGCAGCTTAGGGATAGGGACTAGGTCCTACAATGAGCAGTTCTTC. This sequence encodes CASSLGIGTRSYNEQFF.

CDR3 coding DNA: TGTGCCAGCAGCGGCGATCCGGGACAGGCGAGCTCTGGGGCCAACGTCCTGACTTTC. Its protein is CASSGDPGQASSGANVLTF. This chain uses TRBV9 with TRBJ2-6; 8 bases map to TRBD1. From germline, CDR1 is SGDLS and CDR2 YYNGEE. The CDR3 runs to 19 residues. V was clipped by 3 bases and J by 0 bases; unmatched bases: 11.

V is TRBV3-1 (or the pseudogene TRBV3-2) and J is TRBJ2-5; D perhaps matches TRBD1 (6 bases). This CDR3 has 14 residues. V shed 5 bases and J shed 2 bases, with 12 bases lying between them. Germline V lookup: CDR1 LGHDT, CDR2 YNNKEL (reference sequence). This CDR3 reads CASSSSGVQETQYF. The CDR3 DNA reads TGTGCCAGCAGCTCCTCAGGGGTTCAAGAGACCCAGTACTTC.

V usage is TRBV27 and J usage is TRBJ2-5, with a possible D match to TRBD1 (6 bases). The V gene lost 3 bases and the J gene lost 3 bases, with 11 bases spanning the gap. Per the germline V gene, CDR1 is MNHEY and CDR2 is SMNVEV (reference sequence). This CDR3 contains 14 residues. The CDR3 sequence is CASSLSGVKETQYF. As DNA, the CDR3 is TGTGCCAGCAGTTTGTCAGGGGTGAAAGAGACCCAGTACTTC.

The CDR3 here is CASSRYMGRTYYEQYF. The CDR3 region has the DNA TGTGCCAGCAGCCGGTATATGGGGCGGACCTACTACGAGCAGTACTTC. The chain carries TRBV3-1 (or the pseudogene TRBV3-2) and TRBJ2-7, with D perhaps matching TRBD1 (5 bases). Trimming left V 4 bases short and J 3 bases short, with 19 bases between. There are 16 residues in the CDR3. Germline V gives CDR1 LGHDT, CDR2 YNNKEL (reference sequence).

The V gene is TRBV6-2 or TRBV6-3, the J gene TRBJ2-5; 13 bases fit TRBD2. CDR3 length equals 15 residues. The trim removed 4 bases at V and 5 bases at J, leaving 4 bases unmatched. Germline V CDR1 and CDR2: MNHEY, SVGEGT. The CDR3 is CASSSTSGGLETQYF. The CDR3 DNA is TGTGCCAGCAGTTCGACTAGCGGGGGGCTGGAGACCCAGTACTTC.

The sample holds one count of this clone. CDR3 protein: CASNLAGGATDTQYF. The CDR3 nucleotides are TGTGCCAGCAACCTAGCGGGGGGAGCCACAGATACGCAGTATTTT. V usage is TRBV3-1 (or the pseudogene TRBV3-2) and J usage is TRBJ2-3; 11 positions agree with TRBD2. CDR3 length equals 15 residues. V gave up 7 bases and J gave up 2 bases; unmatched junction bases: 5. The germline V gene encodes CDR1 LGHDT and CDR2 YNNKEL (reference sequence).

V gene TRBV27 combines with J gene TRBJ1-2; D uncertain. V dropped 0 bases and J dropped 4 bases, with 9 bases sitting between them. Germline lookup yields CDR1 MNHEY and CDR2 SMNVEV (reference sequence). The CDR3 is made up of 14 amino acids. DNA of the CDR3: TGTGCCAGCAGTTTATCGGGAGGCCCCTATGGCTACACCTTC. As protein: CASSLSGGPYGYTF.

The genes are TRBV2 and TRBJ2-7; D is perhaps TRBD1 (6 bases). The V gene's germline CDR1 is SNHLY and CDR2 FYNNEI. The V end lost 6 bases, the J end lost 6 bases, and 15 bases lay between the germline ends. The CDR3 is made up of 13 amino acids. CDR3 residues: CASRRTESGEQYF. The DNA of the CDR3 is TGTGCCAGCAGACGGACAGAATCGGGCGAGCAGTACTTC.